This TCR beta chain was captured in a study of monozygotic twins with inflammatory bowel disease. Overall study findings and caveats: IBD patients displayed reduced TCRbeta diversity (inverse Simpson) when set against healthy co-twins. Individual T cell subtypes were not distinguishable.

Looked up from germline, CDR1 is MNHEY and CDR2 is SMNVEV (reference sequence). There are 13 residues in the CDR3. A remark on this clonotype: Its antigen is not identified.

From the 5' RACE reads, TCRdb lists one entry per CDR3 protein and no DNA. Its table records around 380,000 distinct CDR3 sequences. V gene TRBV27 combines with J gene TRBJ2-2; checking the TCRdb D call of TRBD1 is not possible without DNA. This clonotype was obtained from a human donor with ulcerative colitis or Crohn's disease, or a healthy co-twin of an affected twin (not recorded which). The material sequenced was blood. The CDR3 protein is CASSSYRGGELFF.